This entry lists 27 T cell receptor beta chains sequenced from one sample in a study of blood T cell repertoires in COVID-19. The repertoire was sequenced with immunoSEQ multiplex PCR; TCRdb's copy has only in-frame clones and lacks some. The top ten clones hold 10% to 13% of a sample with 120,000 to 150,000 clones, roughly 86% of them seen once. The sequencing sample was made of peripheral blood. Receptors were obtained from a man aged 45-65 years with active or convalescent COVID-19.

J is TRBJ1-3 and V is TRBV4-3; D perhaps matches TRBD1 (6 bases). V was cut by 4 bases and J by 0 bases, with 10 bases left in between. The CDR3 extends over 15 amino acids. The germline V gene encodes CDR1 LGHNA and CDR2 YSLEER. Here the CDR3 DNA reads TGCGCCAGCAGCCCAGGACAGTACTCTGGAAACACCATATATTTT. Amino acid sequence: CASSPGQYSGNTIYF.

This chain uses TRBV6-5 with TRBJ1-3; D is unresolved. The germline V and J ends were trimmed by 4 bases and 4 bases, with 11 bases remaining between them. Germline CDR1 and CDR2: MNHEY and SVGAGI. The CDR3 extends over 14 amino acids. This CDR3 is CASSSDGRGNTIYF. CDR3 bases: TGTGCCAGCAGTTCTGACGGGAGGGGAAACACCATATATTTT.

This chain joins TRBV9 and TRBJ1-1, with D possibly TRBD1 on 5 matching bases. Trimming pared 0 bases from V and 1 base from J, leaving 10 bases between. Germline lookup yields CDR1 SGDLS and CDR2 YYNGEE. The length of the CDR3 is 15 residues. DNA for the CDR3: TGTGCCAGCAGCGTAGAAACAGGACCGAACACTGAAGCTTTCTTT. It codes for CASSVETGPNTEAFF.

This chain joins TRBV6-5 and TRBJ1-5, with D possibly matching TRBD1 (5 bases). The germline V and J ends were trimmed by 5 bases and 4 bases, with 9 bases remaining between them. This CDR3 has 13 residues. The germline gives CDR1 MNHEY, CDR2 SVGAGI. This CDR3 is CASSIHRNQPQHF. The CDR3 region has the DNA TGTGCCAGCAGTATCCACAGGAATCAGCCCCAGCATTTT.

This chain joins TRBV5-1 and TRBJ2-5, with TRBD2 matching over 7 bases. The J segment lost 4 bases and the V segment lost 0 bases, leaving 9 bases of the junction unmatched. There are 16 residues in the CDR3. Germline lookup yields CDR1 SGHRS and CDR2 YFSETQ. CDR3 region: CASSLVSAGEVETQYF. The CDR3, as DNA: TGCGCCAGCAGCTTGGTGTCGGCGGGAGAGGTAGAGACCCAGTACTTC. The complete variable domain, with remaining parts taken from reference TRBV5-1 and TRBJ2-5, reads KAGVTQTPRYLIKTRGQQVTLSCSPISGHRSVSWYQQTPGQGLQFLFEYFSETQRNKGNFPGRFSGRQFSNSRSEMNVSTLELGDSALYLCASSLVSAGEVETQYFGPGTRLLVL.

V gene TRBV5-1 combines with J gene TRBJ2-2; TRBD1 matches at 8 bases. Germline CDR1 SGHRS, CDR2 YFSETQ. The V and J ends lost 0 bases and 5 bases, in that order; junction bases with no gene match: 3. The CDR3 runs 15 residues. The CDR3 nucleotides are TGCGCCAGCAGCTTGGGACAGGGGTCAACCGGGGAGCTGTTTTTT. Translated: CASSLGQGSTGELFF.

This rearrangement joins TRBV4-1 to TRBJ1-2; 7 positions match TRBD1. The CDR3 contains 15 residues. Looked up from germline, CDR1 is MGHRA and CDR2 is YSYEKL. The junction had 10 bases not matched to a gene; V was cut back by 5 bases and J by 4 bases. The CDR3 DNA follows: TGCGCCAGCAGCTCTCCGGGACAGAGCTTCTATGGCTACACCTTC. As protein: CASSSPGQSFYGYTF.

The chain couples TRBV7-2 to TRBJ2-5; TRBD1 matches 10 bases. Germline-derived CDR1 and CDR2 are SGHTA and FQGNSA. The CDR3 is made up of 15 amino acids. The J segment lost 4 bases and the V segment lost 6 bases, leaving 8 bases of the junction unmatched. DNA of the CDR3: TGTGCCAGCAGGACCAGGGACAGGGGAGGAGAGACCCAGTACTTC. Translation gives CASRTRDRGGETQYF.

The chain has TRBV29-1 and TRBJ1-1, with TRBD1 as a possible D gene (5 bases). This CDR3 is built from 15 residues. Trimming removed 5 bases at V and 4 bases at J, with 20 bases between. From germline, CDR1 is SQVTM and CDR2 ANQGSEA. In DNA, the CDR3 is TGCAGCGTTTTCGCGGCAGGGTTATTTCGCACTGAAGCTTTCTTT. It encodes CSVFAAGLFRTEAFF.

The chain has TRBV24-1 and TRBJ2-7, with D possibly TRBD2 on 5 matching bases. The germline gives CDR1 KGHDR, CDR2 SFDVKD. The CDR3 runs 13 residues. V was shortened by 2 bases and J by 4 bases, with 8 bases between the two germline ends. This CDR3 is CATSDSLVYEQYF. In DNA, the CDR3 is TGTGCCACCAGTGATTCACTAGTATACGAGCAGTACTTC.

In this sample, this clone turned up once. This chain uses TRBV24-1 with TRBJ2-5; D remains unclear. The CDR3 loop spans 13 amino acids. V shed 5 bases and J shed 5 bases, with 11 bases lying between them. Germline V gives CDR1 KGHDR, CDR2 SFDVKD. The CDR3 bases are TGTGCCACCAGTGCACCCGCCGGGGAGACCCAGTACTTC. This sequence encodes CATSAPAGETQYF.

The chain links TRBV3-1 (or the pseudogene TRBV3-2) to TRBJ2-7, with D perhaps TRBD2 (6 bases). This CDR3 contains 16 residues. With 2 bases removed from V and 0 bases from J, the gap between germline ends came to 14 bases. Germline CDR1 and CDR2: LGHDT and YNNKEL (reference sequence). CDR3 nucleotides: TGTGCCAGCAGCCAACAAACAGGAGGGAGCTCCTACGAGCAGTACTTC. As protein: CASSQQTGGSSYEQYF.

The chain has TRBV6-1 and TRBJ2-7; 11 nucleotides match TRBD2. This CDR3 has 15 residues. The germline V gene encodes CDR1 MNHNS and CDR2 SASEGT. After removal of 5 bases from V and 2 bases from J, the junction contained 5 bases not matched to a gene. The CDR3 region is CASSLAGGGAYEQYF. CDR3 bases: TGTGCCAGCAGTCTAGCGGGAGGAGGGGCCTACGAGCAGTACTTC.

The chain uses TRBV15 and TRBJ1-4; weak D call: TRBD1 (6 bases). The germline V and J ends were trimmed by 5 bases and 7 bases, with 20 bases remaining between them. Germline CDR1 and CDR2: LNHNV and YYDKDF (reference sequence). This CDR3 comprises 16 residues. This CDR3 is CATSHPTGTRPEKLFF. Written as DNA, the CDR3 is TGTGCCACCAGCCACCCGACGGGGACAAGACCTGAAAAACTGTTTTTT.

The V call is TRBV29-1, the J call TRBJ1-5; TRBD1 agrees at 11 bases. V lost 7 bases, J lost 2 bases, and 4 bases stayed unmatched. The CDR3 extends over 14 amino acids. Germline values: CDR1 SQVTM, CDR2 ANQGSEA. The CDR3 DNA follows: TGCAGCGCTCGGACAGGGGGCGGCAATCAGCCCCAGCATTTT. It yields the protein CSARTGGGNQPQHF.

The rearrangement links TRBV15 to TRBJ2-3, with 10 bases matching TRBD2. V gave up 1 base and J gave up 1 base; unmatched junction bases: 2. This CDR3 has 16 residues. The V gene's germline CDR1 is LNHNV and CDR2 YYDKDF (reference sequence). CDR3 amino acids: CATSRVGTSGTDTQYF. The CDR3, as DNA: TGTGCCACCAGCAGAGTGGGGACTAGCGGCACAGATACGCAGTATTTT.

This clone was seen only once. This sequence joins TRBV5-1 and TRBJ2-6, with TRBD1 identical over 7 bases. This CDR3 comprises 18 residues. V shed 0 bases, J shed 1 base, and the junction held 7 bases outside the gene matches. The germline V gene has CDR1 SGHRS and CDR2 YFSETQ. The CDR3 is CASSLGETGSSGANVLTF. The CDR3 coding sequence is TGCGCCAGCAGCTTGGGTGAGACAGGGTCTTCTGGGGCCAACGTCCTGACTTTC.

The V call is TRBV19, the J call TRBJ1-2, with a tentative D call TRBD1 (6 bases). Trimming removed 4 bases from V and 4 bases from J, with 16 bases in between. Looked up from germline, CDR1 is LNHDA and CDR2 is SQIVND (reference sequence). CDR3 length equals 15 residues. CDR3 region: CASSKGGRNIYGYTF. CDR3 DNA: TGTGCCAGTAGTAAGGGGGGGCGGAATATCTATGGCTACACCTTC.

The V gene is TRBV18, the J gene TRBJ1-1, with TRBD1 as a possible D gene (5 bases). The CDR3 is made up of 14 amino acids. Trimming pared 6 bases from V and 0 bases from J, leaving 11 bases between. From germline, CDR1 is KGHSH and CDR2 LQKENI. The CDR3 DNA reads as TGTGCCAGCTCGCTGGGGCTGGTGAACACTGAAGCTTTCTTT. Translation gives CASSLGLVNTEAFF.

The chain links TRBV6-5 to TRBJ2-7; 7 bases agree with TRBD1. The CDR3 is made up of 15 amino acids. With V trimmed by 0 bases and J by 3 bases, 5 bases remained unmatched. Germline V gene data show CDR1 as MNHEY and CDR2 as SVGAGI. The CDR3 sequence: CASSYSRDRSYEQYF. CDR3 sequence (DNA): TGTGCCAGCAGTTACTCTCGGGACAGAAGCTACGAGCAGTACTTC.

This rearrangement joins TRBV5-6 to TRBJ2-4; no reliable D call. The germline gives CDR1 SGHDT, CDR2 YYEEEE. V lost 1 base, J lost 1 base, and 12 bases lay in between. There are 16 residues in the CDR3. CDR3 coding DNA: TGTGCCAGCAGCTTGTCCTTTAGAGTGGCCAAAAACATTCAGTACTTC. This sequence encodes CASSLSFRVAKNIQYF.

CDR3 sequence (DNA): TGCGCCAGCAGCTTGGCGGGAGAGGAACTGTTTTTT. Residues: CASSLAGEELFF. The rearrangement joins TRBV5-1 to TRBJ1-4; no firm D call. V lost 0 bases and J lost 12, with 9 bases in between. The CDR3 is made up of 12 amino acids. CDR1 is SGHRS and CDR2 is YFSETQ in the germline V gene.

The chain combines TRBV4-1 with TRBJ2-1; 7 bases align to TRBD2. With 4 bases clipped from V and 2 bases from J, the junction kept 11 bases outside the gene matches. CDR1 and CDR2 (germline): MGHRA, YSYEKL. This CDR3 spans 17 amino acids. CDR3 residues: CASSPGLVSSPYNEQFF. DNA for the CDR3: TGCGCCAGCAGCCCCGGACTAGTTAGCAGTCCCTACAATGAGCAGTTCTTC.

The chain joins TRBV11-2 to TRBJ1-6, with TRBD1 identical over 8 bases. Germline trimming cut 6 bases from V and 6 bases from J; bases unmatched to any gene: 7. In germline, CDR1 is SGHAT, CDR2 FQNNGV. The CDR3 is 15 amino acids. The DNA of the CDR3 is TGTGCCAGCAGAAAACCGGGACAGGCTAATTCACCCCTCCACTTT. Translation gives CASRKPGQANSPLHF.

Points on this clone: The sample contains more than one DNA sequence encoding this CDR3. The rearrangement links TRBV15 to TRBJ2-7, with 9 bases lining up with TRBD1. The CDR3 runs 13 residues. Germline loops: CDR1 LNHNV, CDR2 YYDKDF (reference sequence). V shed 5 bases, J shed 3 bases, and the junction held 2 bases outside the gene matches. The CDR3 DNA sequence: TGTGCCACCAGCCGGGACAGGGTCTACGAGCAGTACTTC. It specifies CATSRDRVYEQYF.

This chain uses TRBV10-3 with TRBJ1-5; 7 bases are shared with TRBD1. V was pared by 6 bases and J by 3 bases, with 2 bases of the junction left unmatched. Germline assignment: CDR1 ENHRY and CDR2 SYGVKD. The CDR3 has 13 residues. The CDR3 nucleotides read TGTGCCATCAGCGGGACAGCCAATCAGCCCCAGCATTTT. Translated, it gives CAISGTANQPQHF.

This clone has only one observation. Here the CDR3 DNA reads TGTGCCAGTAGTATCCGGCTCATTGGGACTAGCGGAGGTGGATCGGTCACAGATACGCAGTATTTT. Its protein product is CASSIRLIGTSGGGSVTDTQYF. V and J are TRBV19 and TRBJ2-3; 11 nucleotides align to TRBD2. The J segment lost 2 bases and the V segment lost 3 bases, leaving 22 bases of the junction unmatched. Germline V CDR1 and CDR2: LNHDA, SQIVND (reference sequence). The CDR3 is 22 amino acids.